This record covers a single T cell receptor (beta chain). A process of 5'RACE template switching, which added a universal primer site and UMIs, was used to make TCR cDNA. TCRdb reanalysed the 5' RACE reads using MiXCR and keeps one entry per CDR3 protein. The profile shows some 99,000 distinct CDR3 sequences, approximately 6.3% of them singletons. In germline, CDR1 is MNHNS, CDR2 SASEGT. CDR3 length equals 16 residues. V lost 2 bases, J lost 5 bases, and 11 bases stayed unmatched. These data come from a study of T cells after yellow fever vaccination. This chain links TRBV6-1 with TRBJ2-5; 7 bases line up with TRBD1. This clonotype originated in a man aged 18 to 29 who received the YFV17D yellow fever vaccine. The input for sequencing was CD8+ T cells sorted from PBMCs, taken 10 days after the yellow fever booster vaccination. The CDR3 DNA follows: TGTGCCAGCAGTGAACCCCTACAGGGGTGGGAGGAGACCCAGTACTTC. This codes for CASSEPLQGWEETQYF.